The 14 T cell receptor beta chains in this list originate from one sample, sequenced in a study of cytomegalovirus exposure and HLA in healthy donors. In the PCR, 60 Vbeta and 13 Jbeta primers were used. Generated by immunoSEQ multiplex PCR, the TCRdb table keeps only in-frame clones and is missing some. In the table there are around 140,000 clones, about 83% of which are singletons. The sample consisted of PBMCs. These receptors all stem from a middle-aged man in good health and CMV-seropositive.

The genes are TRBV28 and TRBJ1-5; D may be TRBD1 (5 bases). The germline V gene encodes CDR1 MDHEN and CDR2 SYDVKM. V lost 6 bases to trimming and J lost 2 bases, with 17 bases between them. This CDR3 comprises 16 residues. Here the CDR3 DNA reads TGTGCCAGCAGCTCCCCGGCTTGGGGGGGCAATCAGCCCCAGCATTTT. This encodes CASSSPAWGGNQPQHF.

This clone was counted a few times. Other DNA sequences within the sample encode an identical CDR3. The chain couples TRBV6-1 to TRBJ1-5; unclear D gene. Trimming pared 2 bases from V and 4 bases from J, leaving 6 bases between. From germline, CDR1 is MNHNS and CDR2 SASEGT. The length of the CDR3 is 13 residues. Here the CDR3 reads CASSETGNQPQHF. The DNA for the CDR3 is TGTGCCAGCAGTGAAACGGGAAATCAGCCCCAGCATTTT.

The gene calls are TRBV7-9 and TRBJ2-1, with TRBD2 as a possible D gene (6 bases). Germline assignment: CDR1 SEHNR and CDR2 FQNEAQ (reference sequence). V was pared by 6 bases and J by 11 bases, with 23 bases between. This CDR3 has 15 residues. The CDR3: CASSWGWGESEQQFF. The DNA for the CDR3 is TGTGCCAGCAGTTGGGGGTGGGGGGAGTCCGAGCAGCAGTTCTTC.

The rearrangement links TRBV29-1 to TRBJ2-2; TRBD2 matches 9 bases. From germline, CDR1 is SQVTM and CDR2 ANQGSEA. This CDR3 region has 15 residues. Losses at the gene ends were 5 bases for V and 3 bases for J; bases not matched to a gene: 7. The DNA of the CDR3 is TGCAGCGTTCGGAATAGCGGGAGAGACACCGGGGAGCTGTTTTTT. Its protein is CSVRNSGRDTGELFF.

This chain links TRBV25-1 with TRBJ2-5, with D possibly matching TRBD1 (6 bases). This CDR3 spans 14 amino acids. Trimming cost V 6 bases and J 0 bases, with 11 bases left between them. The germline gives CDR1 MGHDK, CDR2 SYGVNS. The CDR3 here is CASSHYRDQETQYF. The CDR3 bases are TGTGCCAGCAGCCATTACAGGGACCAAGAGACCCAGTACTTC. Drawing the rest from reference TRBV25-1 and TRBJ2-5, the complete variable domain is EADIYQTPRYLVIGTGKKITLECSQTMGHDKMYWYQQDPGMELHLIHYSYGVNSTEKGDLSSESTVSRIRTEHFPLTLESARPSHTSQYLCASSHYRDQETQYFGPGTRLLVL.

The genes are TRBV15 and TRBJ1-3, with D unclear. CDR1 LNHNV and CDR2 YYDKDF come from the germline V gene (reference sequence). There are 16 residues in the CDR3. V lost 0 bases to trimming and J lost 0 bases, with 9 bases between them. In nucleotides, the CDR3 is TGTGCCACCAGCAGAGAGTTGGGAGACTCTGGAAACACCATATATTTT. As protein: CATSRELGDSGNTIYF.

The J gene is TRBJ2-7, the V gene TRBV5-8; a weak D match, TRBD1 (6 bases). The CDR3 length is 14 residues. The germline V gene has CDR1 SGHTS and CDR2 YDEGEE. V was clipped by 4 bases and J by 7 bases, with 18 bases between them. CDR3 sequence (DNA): TGTGCCAGCAGCCCGAGAGAGGGGGTTCGGGAGCAGTACTTC. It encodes CASSPREGVREQYF.

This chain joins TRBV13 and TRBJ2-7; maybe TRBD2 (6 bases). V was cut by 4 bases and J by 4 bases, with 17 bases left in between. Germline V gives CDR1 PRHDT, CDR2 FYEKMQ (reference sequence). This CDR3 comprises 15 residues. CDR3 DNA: TGTGCCAGCAGCTCCATCTCTAGCGACTTGTACGAGCAGTACTTC. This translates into CASSSISSDLYEQYF.

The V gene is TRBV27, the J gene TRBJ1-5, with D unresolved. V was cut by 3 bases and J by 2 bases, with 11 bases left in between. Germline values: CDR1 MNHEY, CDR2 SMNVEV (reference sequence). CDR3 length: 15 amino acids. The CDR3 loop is CASSFSGWGNQPQHF. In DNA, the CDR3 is TGTGCCAGCAGTTTCTCGGGTTGGGGCAATCAGCCCCAGCATTTT.

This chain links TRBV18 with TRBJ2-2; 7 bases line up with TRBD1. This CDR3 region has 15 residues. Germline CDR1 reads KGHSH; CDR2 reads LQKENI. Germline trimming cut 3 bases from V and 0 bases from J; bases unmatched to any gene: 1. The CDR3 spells CASSPTGPNTGELFF. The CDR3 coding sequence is TGTGCCAGCTCACCGACAGGGCCGAACACCGGGGAGCTGTTTTTT.

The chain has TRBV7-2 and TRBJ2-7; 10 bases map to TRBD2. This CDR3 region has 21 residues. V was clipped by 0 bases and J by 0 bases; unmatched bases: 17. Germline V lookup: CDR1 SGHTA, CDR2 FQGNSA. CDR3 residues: CASSLAPWWLAGVVGSYEQYF. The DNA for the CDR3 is TGTGCCAGCAGCTTAGCGCCATGGTGGCTAGCGGGAGTAGTCGGCTCCTACGAGCAGTACTTC.

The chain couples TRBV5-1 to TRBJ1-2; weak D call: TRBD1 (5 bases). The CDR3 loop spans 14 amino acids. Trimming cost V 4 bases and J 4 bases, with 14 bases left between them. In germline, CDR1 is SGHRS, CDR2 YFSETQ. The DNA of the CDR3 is TGCGCCAGCAGCGAGACAGAGAACTCCTATGGCTACACCTTC. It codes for CASSETENSYGYTF.

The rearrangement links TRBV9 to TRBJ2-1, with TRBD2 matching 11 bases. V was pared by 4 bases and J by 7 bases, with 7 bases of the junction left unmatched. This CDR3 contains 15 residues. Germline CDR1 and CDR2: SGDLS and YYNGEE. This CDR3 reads CASSYSGRAENEQFF. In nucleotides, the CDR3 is TGTGCCAGCAGCTATAGCGGGAGGGCCGAAAATGAGCAGTTCTTC.

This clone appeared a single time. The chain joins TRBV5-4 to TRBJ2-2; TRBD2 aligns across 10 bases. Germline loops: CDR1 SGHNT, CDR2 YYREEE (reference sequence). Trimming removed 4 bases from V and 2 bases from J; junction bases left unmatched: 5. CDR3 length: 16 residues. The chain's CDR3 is CASSTQLAGNTGELFF. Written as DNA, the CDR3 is TGTGCCAGCAGCACTCAACTAGCGGGAAACACCGGGGAGCTGTTTTTT. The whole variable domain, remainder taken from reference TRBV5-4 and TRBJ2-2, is ETGVTQSPTHLIKTRGQQVTLRCSSQSGHNTVSWYQQALGQGPQFIFQYYREEENGRGNFPPRFSGLQFPNYSSELNVNALELDDSALYLCASSTQLAGNTGELFFGEGSRLTVL.